This TCR beta chain was sequenced during a study of T cell responses to AZD1222 COVID-19 vaccine. Study-wide context: Samples with a second dose at about 4 or about 12 weeks were pooled together. Study outcomes and limitations: Among those given AZD1222, only five or six were seropositive at baseline.

Repertoires were generated with immunoSEQ multiplex PCR, while TCRdb's copy carries only in-frame clones and drops some. The sample lists 110,000 to 150,000 clones, roughly 90% occurring once. For this clone: What it binds is not known.

Sequences were derived from peripheral blood, sampled on day 0 of AZD1222 vaccination. The receptor was isolated from an adult in good health.

CDR3 sequence: CASSPRGQPPNYGYTF. The CDR3 coding sequence is TGTGCCAGCAGCCCCAGGGGACAGCCTCCTAACTATGGCTACACCTTC. The rearrangement joins TRBV7-9 to TRBJ1-2, with TRBD1 matching over 7 bases. The CDR3 is 16 residues long. Germline V lookup: CDR1 SEHNR, CDR2 FQNEAQ (reference sequence). The V and J ends lost 5 bases and 0 bases, in that order; junction bases with no gene match: 9.